This T cell receptor (beta chain) was obtained from a study of blood T cell repertoires in COVID-19. V was trimmed by 5 bases and J by 4 bases, leaving 11 bases between them. This CDR3 has 14 residues. Per germline, CDR1 KGHSH and CDR2 LQKENI. Per the study methods: Estimation of nucleated cell counts relied on the amplification of reference gene primers. This table comes from immunoSEQ multiplex PCR, and its TCRdb copy is limited to in-frame clones, with some not included. The DNA was the basis for D and trimming; V, J and clone size are from that table. The sample gives 90,000 to 100,000 clones, less than 90% of which show up once; 1.5% to 2% is in the top ten.

The clonotype originates from an elderly man with acute or convalescent COVID-19. Sequencing input: peripheral blood. The J gene is TRBJ2-2, the V gene TRBV18; TRBD1 is a possible D gene (6 bases). This chain's CDR3 is CASSSGTITGELFF. The CDR3 DNA reads TGTGCCAGCTCATCTGGGACAATCACCGGGGAGCTGTTTTTT.